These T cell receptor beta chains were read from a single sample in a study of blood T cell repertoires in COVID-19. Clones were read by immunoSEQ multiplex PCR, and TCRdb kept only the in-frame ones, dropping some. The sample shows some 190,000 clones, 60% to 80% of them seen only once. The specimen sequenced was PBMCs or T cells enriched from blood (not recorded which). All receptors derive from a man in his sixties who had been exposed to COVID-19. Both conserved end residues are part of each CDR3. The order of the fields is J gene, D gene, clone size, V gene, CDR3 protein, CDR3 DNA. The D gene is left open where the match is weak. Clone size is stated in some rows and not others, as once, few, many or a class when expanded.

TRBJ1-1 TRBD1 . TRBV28 CASSGQVNTEAFF TGTGCCAGCAGCGGACAGGTGAACACTGAAGCTTTCTTT
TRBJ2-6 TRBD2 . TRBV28 CASSPSGRTSNVLTF TGTGCCAGCAGCCCGAGCGGGAGGACGTCCAACGTCCTGACTTTC
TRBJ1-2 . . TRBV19 CASSSRTAFIGGYTF TGTGCCAGTAGTTCACGGACAGCCTTTATCGGTGGCTACACCTTC
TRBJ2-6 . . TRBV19 CASKVTGSGANVLTF TGTGCCAGTAAGGTTACAGGGTCGGGGGCCAACGTCCTGACTTTC
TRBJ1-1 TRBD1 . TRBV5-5 CASSIITGGNTEAFF TGTGCCAGCAGCATAATTACAGGGGGGAACACTGAAGCTTTCTTT
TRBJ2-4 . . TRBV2 CASSEIPGKNIQYF TGTGCCAGCAGTGAAATCCCGGGAAAAAACATTCAGTACTTC
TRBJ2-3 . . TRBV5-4 CASSTELAAHTQYF TGTGCCAGCAGCACCGAGCTAGCCGCACATACGCAGTATTTT
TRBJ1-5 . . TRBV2 CATQRGIEGNQPQHF TGTGCCACCCAGCGGGGTATTGAGGGCAATCAGCCCCAGCATTTT
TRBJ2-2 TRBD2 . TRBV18 CASSPPGRATGELFF TGTGCCAGCTCACCACCGGGGAGGGCCACCGGGGAGCTGTTTTTT
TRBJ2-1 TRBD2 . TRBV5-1 CASSPWIQRENYNEQFF TGCGCCAGCAGCCCCTGGATTCAGCGGGAGAATTACAATGAGCAGTTCTTC
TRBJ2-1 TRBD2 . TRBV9 CASSAGLAGVNEQFF TGTGCCAGCAGCGCTGGACTAGCGGGAGTAAATGAGCAGTTCTTC
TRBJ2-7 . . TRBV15 CATSRGQGNRYEQYF TGTGCCACCAGCAGAGGCCAGGGGAATAGGTACGAGCAGTACTTC
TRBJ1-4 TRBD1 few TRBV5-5 CASSFSGTGVDEKLFF TGTGCCAGCAGCTTCTCCGGGACAGGGGTCGATGAAAAACTGTTTTTT
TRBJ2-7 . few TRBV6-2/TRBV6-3 CASSKDLPSYEQYF TGTGCCAGCAGTAAGGACTTACCCTCCTACGAGCAGTACTTC
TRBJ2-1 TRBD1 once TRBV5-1 CASSPRTGGDEQFF TGCGCCAGCAGCCCGAGGACAGGGGGAGATGAGCAGTTCTTC
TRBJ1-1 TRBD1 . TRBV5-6 CASSHGTEQYTEAFF TGTGCCAGCAGCCACGGGACAGAACAATACACTGAAGCTTTCTTT
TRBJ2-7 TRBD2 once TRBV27 CASSLFPSGSNLEQYF TGTGCCAGCAGTTTATTTCCTAGCGGGAGCAACCTCGAGCAGTACTTC
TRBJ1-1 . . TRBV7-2 CASSSGPGGWSVAFF TGTGCCAGCAGCTCCGGACCGGGAGGATGGAGCGTAGCTTTCTTT
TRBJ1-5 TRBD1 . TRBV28 CASSRQGRLAQHF TGTGCCAGCAGCCGACAGGGCCGGTTGGCCCAGCATTTT
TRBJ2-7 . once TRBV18 CASSPAGGLDDKQYF TGTGCCAGCTCACCAGCCGGGGGTTTGGATGATAAGCAGTACTTC
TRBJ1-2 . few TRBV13 CASSPGQRNYGYTF TGTGCCAGCAGCCCAGGACAGAGAAACTATGGCTACACCTTC
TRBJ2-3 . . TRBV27 CASSFAGTPRTDTQYF TGTGCCAGCAGTTTTGCCGGGACTCCGCGCACAGATACGCAGTATTTT
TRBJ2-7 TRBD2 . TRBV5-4 CASSRQGGEQYF TGTGCCAGCAGCCGGCAGGGAGGGGAGCAGTACTTC
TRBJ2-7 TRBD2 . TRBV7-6 CASSHTSGGSYEQYF TGTGCCAGCAGTCACACTAGCGGGGGATCCTACGAGCAGTACTTC
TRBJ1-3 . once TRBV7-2 CASSPPIGWNSGNTIYF TGTGCCAGCAGCCCCCCTATCGGGTGGAATTCGGGAAACACCATATATTTT
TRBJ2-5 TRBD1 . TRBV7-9 CASSLGPGGAGYF TGTGCCAGCAGCTTAGGCCCAGGGGGCGCAGGGTACTTC
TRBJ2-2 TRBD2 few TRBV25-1 CASSEPGLATGELFF TGTGCCAGCAGTGAACCCGGACTAGCGACCGGGGAGCTGTTTTTT
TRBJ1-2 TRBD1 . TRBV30 CAWPGQGYGYTF TGTGCCTGGCCGGGACAGGGGTATGGCTACACCTTC
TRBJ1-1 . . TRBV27 CASSYTEYTEAFF TGTGCCAGCAGTTATACAGAGTACACTGAAGCTTTCTTT
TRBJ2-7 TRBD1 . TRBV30 CAWSVQDREYF TGTGCCTGGAGTGTACAGGACAGGGAGTACTTC
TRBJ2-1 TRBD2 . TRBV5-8 CASSLVLAGVYEQFF TGTGCCAGCAGCTTGGTACTAGCGGGAGTTTATGAGCAGTTCTTC
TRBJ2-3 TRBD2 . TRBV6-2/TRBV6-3 CASSYGTSGITPDTQYF TGTGCCAGCAGTTACGGGACTAGCGGGATAACCCCAGATACGCAGTATTTT
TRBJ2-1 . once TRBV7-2 CASSLGGGSGDEQFF TGTGCCAGCAGCTTAGGGGGCGGATCAGGGGATGAGCAGTTCTTC
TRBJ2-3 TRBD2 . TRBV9 CASNPAGGPGDTQYF TGTGCCAGCAATCCGGCGGGAGGGCCGGGAGATACGCAGTATTTT
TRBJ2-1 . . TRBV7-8 CASSLLGSSYNEQFF TGTGCCAGCAGCTTACTTGGGAGCTCCTACAATGAGCAGTTCTTC
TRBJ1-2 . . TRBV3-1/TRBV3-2 CASSQTGTNGYTF TGTGCCAGCAGCCAGACCGGGACAAATGGCTACACCTTC
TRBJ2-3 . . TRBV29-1 CSVGDHPGDTQYF TGCAGCGTTGGGGATCACCCGGGGGATACGCAGTATTTT
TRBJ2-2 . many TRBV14 CASRGEEGPNTGELFF TGTGCCAGCAGAGGGGAGGAGGGCCCGAACACCGGGGAGCTGTTTTTT
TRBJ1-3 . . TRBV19 CASRGVHSGNTIYF TGTGCCAGTAGGGGAGTACACTCTGGAAACACCATATATTTT
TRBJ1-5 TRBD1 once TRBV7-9 CASGTGDELFGNQPQHF TGTGCCAGCGGGACAGGGGATGAGTTGTTTGGCAATCAGCCCCAGCATTTT
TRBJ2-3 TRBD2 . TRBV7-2 CASRSTSGASTDTQYF TGTGCCAGCAGGTCAACTAGCGGCGCTTCCACAGATACGCAGTATTTT
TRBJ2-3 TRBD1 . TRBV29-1 CSVRTGGNLYTQYF TGCAGCGTTCGTACAGGGGGCAATCTGTATACGCAGTATTTT
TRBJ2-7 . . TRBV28 CASSLTGIYEQYF TGTGCCAGCAGTTTAACAGGGATCTACGAGCAGTACTTC
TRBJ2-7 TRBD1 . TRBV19 CASSGGQVSYEQYF TGTGCCAGTAGTGGGGGACAGGTCTCCTACGAGCAGTACTTC
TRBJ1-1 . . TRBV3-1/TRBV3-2 CASSQQSGYTEAFF TGTGCCAGCAGCCAACAGTCAGGGTACACTGAAGCTTTCTTT
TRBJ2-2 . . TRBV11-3 CASSLEWGANTGELFF TGTGCCAGCAGCTTAGAGTGGGGGGCGAACACCGGGGAGCTGTTTTTT
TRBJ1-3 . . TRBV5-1 CASQVDGTSGNTIYF TGCGCCAGCCAGGTTGATGGCACCTCTGGAAACACCATATATTTT
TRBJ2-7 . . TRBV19 CASSIRGYEQYF TGTGCCAGTAGTATTAGGGGGTACGAGCAGTACTTC
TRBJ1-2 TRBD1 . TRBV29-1 CSVDAQGAYSGYTF TGCAGCGTTGACGCACAGGGGGCTTACTCTGGCTACACCTTC
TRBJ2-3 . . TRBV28 CASSPQGGSTDTQYF TGTGCCAGCAGTCCACAGGGGGGGTCCACAGATACGCAGTATTTT
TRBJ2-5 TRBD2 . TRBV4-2 CASSQGGSGKTETQYF TGTGCCAGCAGCCAAGGGGGTAGCGGGAAGACGGAGACCCAGTACTTC
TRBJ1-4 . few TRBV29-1 CSVGRGNNEKLFF TGCAGCGTTGGTCGGGGGAATAATGAAAAACTGTTTTTT
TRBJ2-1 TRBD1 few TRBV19 CASNADRSPYNEQFF TGTGCCAGTAACGCGGACAGGTCGCCCTACAATGAGCAGTTCTTC
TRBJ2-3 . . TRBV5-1 CASSGGAPIADTQYF TGCGCCAGCAGCGGAGGGGCACCCATAGCAGATACGCAGTATTTT